This T cell receptor (beta chain) was identified in a study of blood T cell repertoires in COVID-19. Study information: The samples span acute and convalescent COVID-19 from the United States, Italy and Spain. The analysed material was cDNA or gDNA that came from T cells, B-cell-depleted T cells, or PBMCs.

The V gene's germline CDR1 is MNHEY and CDR2 SVGAGI. This CDR3 is built from 14 residues. The V segment lost 4 bases and the J segment 3 bases; nucleotides outside the gene matches: 4. Per the original data handling: Amplifying reference gene primers gave estimates of nucleated cell counts. Method: immunoSEQ multiplex PCR; TCRdb's copy keeps in-frame clones and lacks some. The V and J calls and clone size come from that table; D and trimming were worked out from the DNA. The data show 120,000 or so clones, with less than 90% seen just once and under 15% held by the top ten. Material for sequencing was peripheral blood. The sequence was obtained from a young woman who had recovered from COVID-19. The chain links TRBV6-5 to TRBJ2-7; 9 bases are shared with TRBD1. The CDR3 sequence is CASSSTTGGYEQYF. The CDR3 DNA follows: TGTGCCAGCAGTTCCACGACAGGGGGCTACGAGCAGTACTTC.